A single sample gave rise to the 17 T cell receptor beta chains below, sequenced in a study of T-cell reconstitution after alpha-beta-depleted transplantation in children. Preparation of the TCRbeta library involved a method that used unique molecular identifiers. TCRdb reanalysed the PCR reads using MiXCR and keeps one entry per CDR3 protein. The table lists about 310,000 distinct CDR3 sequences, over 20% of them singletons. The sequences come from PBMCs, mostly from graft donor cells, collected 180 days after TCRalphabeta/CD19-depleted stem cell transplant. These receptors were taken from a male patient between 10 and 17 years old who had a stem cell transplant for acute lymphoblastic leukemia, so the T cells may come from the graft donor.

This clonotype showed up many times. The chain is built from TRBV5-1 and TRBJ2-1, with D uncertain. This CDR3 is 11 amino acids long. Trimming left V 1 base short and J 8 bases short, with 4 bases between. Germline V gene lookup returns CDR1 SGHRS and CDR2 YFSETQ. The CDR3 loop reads CASSLFDEQFF. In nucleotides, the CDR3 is TGCGCCAGCAGCTTGTTCGATGAGCAGTTCTTC.

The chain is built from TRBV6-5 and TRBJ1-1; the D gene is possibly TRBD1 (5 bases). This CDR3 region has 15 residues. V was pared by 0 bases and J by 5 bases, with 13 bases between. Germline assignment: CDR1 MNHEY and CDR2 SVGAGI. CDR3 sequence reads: CASSYSVGGWTEAFF. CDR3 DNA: TGTGCCAGCAGTTACTCGGTCGGGGGGTGGACTGAAGCTTTCTTT.

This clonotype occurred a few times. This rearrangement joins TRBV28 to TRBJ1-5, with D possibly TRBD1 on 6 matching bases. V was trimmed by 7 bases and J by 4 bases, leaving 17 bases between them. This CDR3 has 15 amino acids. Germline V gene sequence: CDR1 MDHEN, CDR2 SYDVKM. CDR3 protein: CASTPQGRGNQPQHF. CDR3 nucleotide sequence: TGTGCCAGCACCCCCCAGGGGCGAGGGAATCAGCCCCAGCATTTT.

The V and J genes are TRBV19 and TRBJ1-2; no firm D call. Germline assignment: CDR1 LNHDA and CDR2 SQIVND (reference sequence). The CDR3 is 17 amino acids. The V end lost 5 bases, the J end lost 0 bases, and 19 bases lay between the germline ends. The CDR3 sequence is CASSSQVDGRANYGYTF. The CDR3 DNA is TGTGCCAGTAGTTCTCAAGTCGATGGACGGGCTAACTATGGCTACACCTTC.

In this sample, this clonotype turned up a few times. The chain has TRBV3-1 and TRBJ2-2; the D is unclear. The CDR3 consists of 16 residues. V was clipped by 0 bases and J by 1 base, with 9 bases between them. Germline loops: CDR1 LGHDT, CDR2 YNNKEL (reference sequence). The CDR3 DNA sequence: TGTGCCAGCAGCCAAGATACTATTAGGAACACCGGGGAGCTGTTTTTT. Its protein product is CASSQDTIRNTGELFF.

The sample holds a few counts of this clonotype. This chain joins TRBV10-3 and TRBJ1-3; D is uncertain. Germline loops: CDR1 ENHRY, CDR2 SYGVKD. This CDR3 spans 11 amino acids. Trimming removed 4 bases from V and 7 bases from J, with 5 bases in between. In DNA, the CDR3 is TGTGCCATCAGTGGTCCGAACACCATATATTTT. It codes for CAISGPNTIYF.

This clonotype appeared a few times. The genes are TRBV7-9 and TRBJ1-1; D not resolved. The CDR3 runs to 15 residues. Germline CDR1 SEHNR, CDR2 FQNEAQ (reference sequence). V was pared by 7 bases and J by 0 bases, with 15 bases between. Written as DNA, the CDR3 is TGTGCCAGCACCCGGGGAGTTTTCATGAACACTGAAGCTTTCTTT. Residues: CASTRGVFMNTEAFF. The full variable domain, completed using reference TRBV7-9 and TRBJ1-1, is DTGVSQNPRHKITKRGQNVTFRCDPISEHNRLYWYRQTLGQGPEFLTYFQNEAQLEKSRLLSDRFSAERPKGSFSTLEIQRTEQGDSAMYLCASTRGVFMNTEAFFGQGTRLTVV.

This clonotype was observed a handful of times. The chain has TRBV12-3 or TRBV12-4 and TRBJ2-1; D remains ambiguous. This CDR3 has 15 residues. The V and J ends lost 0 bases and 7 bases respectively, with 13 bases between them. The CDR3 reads CASSLASSDANEQFF. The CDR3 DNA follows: TGTGCCAGCAGTTTAGCTAGCAGCGACGCTAATGAGCAGTTCTTC.

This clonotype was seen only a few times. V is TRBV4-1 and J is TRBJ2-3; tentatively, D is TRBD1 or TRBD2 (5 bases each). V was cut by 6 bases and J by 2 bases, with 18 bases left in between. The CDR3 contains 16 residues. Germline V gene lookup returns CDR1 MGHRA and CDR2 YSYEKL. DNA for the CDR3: TGCGCCAGCAGTCCCCGGGGCGTTACTTACACAGATACGCAGTATTTT. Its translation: CASSPRGVTYTDTQYF.

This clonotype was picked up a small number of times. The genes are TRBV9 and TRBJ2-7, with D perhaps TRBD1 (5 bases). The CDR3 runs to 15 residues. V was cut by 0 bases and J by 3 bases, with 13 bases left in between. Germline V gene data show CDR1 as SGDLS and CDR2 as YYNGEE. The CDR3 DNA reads TGTGCCAGCAGCGTAGGGGTAAGGGGTTACTACGAGCAGTACTTC. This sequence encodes CASSVGVRGYYEQYF.

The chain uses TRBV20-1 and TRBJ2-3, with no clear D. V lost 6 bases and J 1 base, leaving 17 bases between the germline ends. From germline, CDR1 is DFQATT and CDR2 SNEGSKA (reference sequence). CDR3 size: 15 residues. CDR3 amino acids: CSAPVRGRRTDTQYF. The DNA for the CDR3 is TGCAGTGCCCCTGTCCGTGGACGCCGCACAGATACGCAGTATTTT.

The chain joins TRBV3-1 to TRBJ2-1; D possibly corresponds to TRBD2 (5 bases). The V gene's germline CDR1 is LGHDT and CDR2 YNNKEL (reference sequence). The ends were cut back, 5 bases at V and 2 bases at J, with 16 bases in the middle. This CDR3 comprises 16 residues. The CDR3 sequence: CASSLDGGGPYNEQFF. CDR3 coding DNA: TGTGCCAGCAGCTTAGACGGAGGCGGCCCCTACAATGAGCAGTTCTTC.

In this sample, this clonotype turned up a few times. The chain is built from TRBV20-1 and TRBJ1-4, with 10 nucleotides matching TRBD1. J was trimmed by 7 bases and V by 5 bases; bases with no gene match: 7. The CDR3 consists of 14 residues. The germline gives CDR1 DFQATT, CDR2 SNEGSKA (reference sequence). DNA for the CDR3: TGCAGTGCTCCAGACAGGGGGCGCCCTGAAAAACTGTTTTTT. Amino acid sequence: CSAPDRGRPEKLFF.

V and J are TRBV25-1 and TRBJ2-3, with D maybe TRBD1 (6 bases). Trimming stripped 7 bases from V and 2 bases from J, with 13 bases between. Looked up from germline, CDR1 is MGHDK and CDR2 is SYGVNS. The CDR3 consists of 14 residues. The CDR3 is CASTRDTFTDTQYF. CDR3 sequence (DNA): TGTGCCAGCACCCGGGACACCTTCACAGATACGCAGTATTTT.

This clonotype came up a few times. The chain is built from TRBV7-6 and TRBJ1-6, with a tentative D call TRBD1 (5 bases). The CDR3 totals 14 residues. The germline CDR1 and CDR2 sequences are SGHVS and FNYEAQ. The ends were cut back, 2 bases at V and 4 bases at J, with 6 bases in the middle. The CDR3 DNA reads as TGTGCCAGCAGCTTAAGGGGTTATAATTCACCCCTCCACTTT. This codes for CASSLRGYNSPLHF.

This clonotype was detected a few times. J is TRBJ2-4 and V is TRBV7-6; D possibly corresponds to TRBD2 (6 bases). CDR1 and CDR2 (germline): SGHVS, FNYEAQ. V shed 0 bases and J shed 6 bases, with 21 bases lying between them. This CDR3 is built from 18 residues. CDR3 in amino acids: CASSLARGTRGLRNIQYF. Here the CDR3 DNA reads TGTGCCAGCAGCTTAGCGCGGGGCACTAGAGGGTTGAGAAACATTCAGTACTTC. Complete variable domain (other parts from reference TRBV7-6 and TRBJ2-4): GAGVSQSPRYKVTKRGQDVALRCDPISGHVSLYWYRQALGQGPEFLTYFNYEAQQDKSGLPNDRFSAERPEGSISTLTIQRTEQRDSAMYRCASSLARGTRGLRNIQYFGAGTRLSVL.

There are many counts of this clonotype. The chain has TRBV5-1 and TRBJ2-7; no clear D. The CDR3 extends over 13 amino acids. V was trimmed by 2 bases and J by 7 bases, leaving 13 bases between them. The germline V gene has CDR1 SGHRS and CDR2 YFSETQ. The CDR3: CASSFWAAREQYF. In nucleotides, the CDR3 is TGCGCCAGCAGCTTCTGGGCCGCGCGAGAGCAGTACTTC.